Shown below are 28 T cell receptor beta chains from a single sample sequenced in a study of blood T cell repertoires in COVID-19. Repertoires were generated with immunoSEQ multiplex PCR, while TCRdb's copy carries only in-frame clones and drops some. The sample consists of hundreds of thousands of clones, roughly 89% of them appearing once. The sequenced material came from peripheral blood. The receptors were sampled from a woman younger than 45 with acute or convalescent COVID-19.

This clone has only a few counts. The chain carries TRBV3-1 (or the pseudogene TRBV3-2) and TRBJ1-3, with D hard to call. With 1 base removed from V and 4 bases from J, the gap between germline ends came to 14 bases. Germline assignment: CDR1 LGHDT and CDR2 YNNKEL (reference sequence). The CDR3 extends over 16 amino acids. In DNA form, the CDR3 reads TGTGCCAGCAGCCAAGGTAGGGCGCGGGCCGGAAACACCATATATTTT. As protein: CASSQGRARAGNTIYF.

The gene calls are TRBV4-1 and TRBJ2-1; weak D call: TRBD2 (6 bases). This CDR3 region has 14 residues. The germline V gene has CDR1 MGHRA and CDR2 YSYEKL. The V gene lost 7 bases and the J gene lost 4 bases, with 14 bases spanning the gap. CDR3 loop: CASNPGLMYNEQFF. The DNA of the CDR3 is TGCGCCAGCAACCCGGGACTGATGTACAATGAGCAGTTCTTC.

Written as DNA, the CDR3 is TGTGCCAGCAGCCTAGGGCGGGGTTCTAGCACAGATACGCAGTATTTT. This codes for CASSLGRGSSTDTQYF. This chain joins TRBV4-2 and TRBJ2-3; TRBD2 might be the D (6 bases). The CDR3 loop spans 16 amino acids. Trimming removed 4 bases from V and 0 bases from J, with 14 bases in between. In germline, CDR1 is LGHNA, CDR2 YNFKEQ.

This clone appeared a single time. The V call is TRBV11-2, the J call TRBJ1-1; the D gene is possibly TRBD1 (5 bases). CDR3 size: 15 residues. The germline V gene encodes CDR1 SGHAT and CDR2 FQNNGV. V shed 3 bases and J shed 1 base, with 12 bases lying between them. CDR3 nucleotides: TGTGCCAGCAGCTTGGGGGGACTCCCGAACACTGAAGCTTTCTTT. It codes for CASSLGGLPNTEAFF.

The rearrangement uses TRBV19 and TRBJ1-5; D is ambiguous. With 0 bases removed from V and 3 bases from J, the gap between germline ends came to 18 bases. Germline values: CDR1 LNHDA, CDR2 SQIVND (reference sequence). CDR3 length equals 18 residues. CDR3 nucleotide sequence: TGTGCCAGTAGTATAGAGGGCGCGATTTATTCCTCCAATCAGCCCCAGCATTTT. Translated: CASSIEGAIYSSNQPQHF.

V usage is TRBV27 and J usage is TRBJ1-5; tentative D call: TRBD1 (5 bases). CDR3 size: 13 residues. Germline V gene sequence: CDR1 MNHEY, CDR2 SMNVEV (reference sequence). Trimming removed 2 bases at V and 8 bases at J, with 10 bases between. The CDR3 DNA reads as TGTGCCAGCAGTTTACAGGGCCCTGAGCCCCAGCATTTT. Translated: CASSLQGPEPQHF.

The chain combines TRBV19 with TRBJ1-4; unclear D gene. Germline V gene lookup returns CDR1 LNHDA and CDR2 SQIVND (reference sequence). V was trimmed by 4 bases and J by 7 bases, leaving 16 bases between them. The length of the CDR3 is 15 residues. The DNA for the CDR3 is TGTGCCAGTAGTACCGAGGTGGCGCGGGGTGAAAAACTGTTTTTT. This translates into CASSTEVARGEKLFF.

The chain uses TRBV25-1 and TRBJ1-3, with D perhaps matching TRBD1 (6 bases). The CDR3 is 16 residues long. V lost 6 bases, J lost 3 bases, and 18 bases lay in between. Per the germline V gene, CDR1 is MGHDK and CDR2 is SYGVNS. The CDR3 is CASRGTGPRGGNTIYF. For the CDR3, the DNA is TGTGCCAGCAGGGGAACAGGGCCACGCGGTGGAAACACCATATATTTT.

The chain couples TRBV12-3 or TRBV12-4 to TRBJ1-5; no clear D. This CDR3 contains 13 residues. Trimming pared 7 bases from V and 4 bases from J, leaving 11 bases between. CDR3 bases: TGTGCCAGCAATACCCGGGGAAATCAGCCCCAGCATTTT. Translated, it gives CASNTRGNQPQHF.

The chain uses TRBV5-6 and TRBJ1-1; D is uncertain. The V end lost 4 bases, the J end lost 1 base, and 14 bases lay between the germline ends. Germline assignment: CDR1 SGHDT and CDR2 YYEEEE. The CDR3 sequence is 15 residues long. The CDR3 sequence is CASSPIEVANTEAFF. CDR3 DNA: TGTGCCAGCAGCCCGATAGAGGTCGCGAACACTGAAGCTTTCTTT.

This chain's CDR3 is CASKLAGEYNEQFF. Here the CDR3 DNA reads TGTGCCAGCAAACTAGCGGGGGAGTACAATGAGCAGTTCTTC. The J gene is TRBJ2-1, the V gene TRBV7-2, with 11 bases matching TRBD2. V lost 7 bases and J lost 4; bases outside the gene matches: 3. The length of the CDR3 is 14 residues. Germline CDR1 reads SGHTA; CDR2 reads FQGNSA.

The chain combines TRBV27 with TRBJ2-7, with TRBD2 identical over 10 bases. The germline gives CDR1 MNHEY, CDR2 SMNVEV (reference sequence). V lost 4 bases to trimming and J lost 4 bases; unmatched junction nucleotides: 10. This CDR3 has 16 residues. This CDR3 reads CASSYTLAGGRYEQYF. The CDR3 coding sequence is TGTGCCAGCAGTTATACCTTAGCGGGGGGACGGTACGAGCAGTACTTC.

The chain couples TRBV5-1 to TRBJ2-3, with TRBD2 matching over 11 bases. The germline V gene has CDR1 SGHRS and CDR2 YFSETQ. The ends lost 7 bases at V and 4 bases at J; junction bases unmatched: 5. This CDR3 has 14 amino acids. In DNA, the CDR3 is TGCGCCAGCTGGGGACTAGCGGACTCAGATACGCAGTATTTT. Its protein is CASWGLADSDTQYF.

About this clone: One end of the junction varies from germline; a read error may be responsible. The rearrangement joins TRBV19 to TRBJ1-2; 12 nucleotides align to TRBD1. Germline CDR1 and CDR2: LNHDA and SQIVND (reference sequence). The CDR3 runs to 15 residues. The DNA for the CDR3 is TGTGCCAGTAGTTCCCAGGGACAGGGGGCGTTTGGCCACACCTTC. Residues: CASSSQGQGAFGHTF.

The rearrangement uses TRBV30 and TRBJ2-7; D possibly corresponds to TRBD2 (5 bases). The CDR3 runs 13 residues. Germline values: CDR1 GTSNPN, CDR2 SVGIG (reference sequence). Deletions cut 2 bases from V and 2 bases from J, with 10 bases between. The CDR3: CAWSNGITYEQYF. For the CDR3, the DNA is TGTGCCTGGAGTAACGGGATAACCTACGAGCAGTACTTC. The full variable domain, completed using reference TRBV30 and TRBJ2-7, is SQTIHQWPATLVQPVGSPLSLECTVEGTSNPNLYWYRQAAGRGLQLLFYSVGIGQISSEVPQNLSASRPQDRQFILSSKKLLLSDSGFYLCAWSNGITYEQYFGPGTRLTVT.

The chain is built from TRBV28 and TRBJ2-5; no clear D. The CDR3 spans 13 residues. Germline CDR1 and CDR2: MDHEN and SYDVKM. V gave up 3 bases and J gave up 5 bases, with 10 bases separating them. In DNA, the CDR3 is TGTGCCAGCAGTTTGGGCCCCCCGGAGACCCAGTACTTC. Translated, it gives CASSLGPPETQYF.

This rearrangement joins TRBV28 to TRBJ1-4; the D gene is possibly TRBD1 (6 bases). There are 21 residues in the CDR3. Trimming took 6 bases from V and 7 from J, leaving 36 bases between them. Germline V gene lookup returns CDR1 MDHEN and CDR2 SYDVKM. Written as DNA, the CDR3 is TGTGCCAGCAGAACCGGCTCTTTGAAGATCAGGGGAGCAGGAAGGTCTGAAAAACTGTTTTTT. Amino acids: CASRTGSLKIRGAGRSEKLFF.

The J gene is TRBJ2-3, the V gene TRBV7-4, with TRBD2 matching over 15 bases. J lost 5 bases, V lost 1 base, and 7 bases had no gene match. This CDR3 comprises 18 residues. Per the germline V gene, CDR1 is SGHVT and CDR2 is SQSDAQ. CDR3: CASSLGLGLAGGIDTQYF. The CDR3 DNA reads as TGTGCCAGCAGCTTAGGCCTGGGACTAGCGGGGGGCATAGATACGCAGTATTTT.

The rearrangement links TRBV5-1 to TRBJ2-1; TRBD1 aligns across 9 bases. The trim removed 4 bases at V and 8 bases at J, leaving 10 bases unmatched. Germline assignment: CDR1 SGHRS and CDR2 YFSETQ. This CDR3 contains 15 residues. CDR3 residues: CASSDRDRVVHEQFF. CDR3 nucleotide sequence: TGCGCCAGCAGCGACCGGGACAGGGTAGTCCATGAGCAGTTCTTC.

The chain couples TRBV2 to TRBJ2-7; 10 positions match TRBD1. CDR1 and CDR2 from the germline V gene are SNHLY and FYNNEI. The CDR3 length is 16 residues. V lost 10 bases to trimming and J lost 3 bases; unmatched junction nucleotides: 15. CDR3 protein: CAIPRDRGRKDYEQYF. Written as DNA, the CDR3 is TGTGCCATTCCCCGGGACAGGGGACGAAAGGACTACGAGCAGTACTTC.

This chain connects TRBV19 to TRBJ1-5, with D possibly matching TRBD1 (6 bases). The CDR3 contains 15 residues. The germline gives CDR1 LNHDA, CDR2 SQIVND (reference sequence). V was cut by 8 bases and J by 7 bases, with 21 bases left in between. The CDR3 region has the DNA TGTGCCAGTTCCTATTTGACAGGCGTTACCCAGCCCCAGCATTTT. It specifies CASSYLTGVTQPQHF. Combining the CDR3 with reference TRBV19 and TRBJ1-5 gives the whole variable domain DGGITQSPKYLFRKEGQNVTLSCEQNLNHDAMYWYRQDPGQGLRLIYYSQIVNDFQKGDIAEGYSVSREKKESFPLTVTSAQKNPTAFYLCASSYLTGVTQPQHFGDGTRLSIL.

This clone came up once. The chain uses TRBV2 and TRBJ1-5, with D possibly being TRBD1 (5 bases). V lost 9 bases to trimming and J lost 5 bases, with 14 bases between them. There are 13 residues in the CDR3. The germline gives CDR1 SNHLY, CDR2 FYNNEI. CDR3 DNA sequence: TGTGCCAGAGGCGCGGGGGGAGATCAGCCCCAGCATTTT. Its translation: CARGAGGDQPQHF. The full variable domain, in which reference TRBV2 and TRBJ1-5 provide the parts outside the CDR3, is EPEVTQTPSHQVTQMGQEVILRCVPISNHLYFYWYRQILGQKVEFLVSFYNNEISEKSEIFDDQFSVERPDGSNFTLKIRSTKLEDSAMYFCARGAGGDQPQHFGDGTRLSIL.

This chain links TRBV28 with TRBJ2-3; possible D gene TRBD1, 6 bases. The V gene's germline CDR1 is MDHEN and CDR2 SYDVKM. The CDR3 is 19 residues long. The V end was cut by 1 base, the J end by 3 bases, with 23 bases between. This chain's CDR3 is CASSLFIWSAQGSTDTQYF. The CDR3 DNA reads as TGTGCCAGCAGTTTATTCATCTGGTCGGCACAGGGTTCGACAGATACGCAGTATTTT.

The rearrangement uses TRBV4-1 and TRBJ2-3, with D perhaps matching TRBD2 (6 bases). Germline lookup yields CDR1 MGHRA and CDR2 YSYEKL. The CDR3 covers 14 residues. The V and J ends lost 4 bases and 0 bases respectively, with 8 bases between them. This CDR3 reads CASSRGLSTDTQYF. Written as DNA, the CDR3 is TGCGCCAGCAGCCGCGGACTAAGCACAGATACGCAGTATTTT.

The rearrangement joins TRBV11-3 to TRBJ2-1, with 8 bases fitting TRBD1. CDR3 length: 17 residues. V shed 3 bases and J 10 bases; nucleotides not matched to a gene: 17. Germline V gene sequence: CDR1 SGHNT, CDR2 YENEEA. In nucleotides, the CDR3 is TGTGCCAGCAGCTTGGGGCCCGGGACAGGTCAGTCGGGGGAGCAGTTCTTC. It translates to CASSLGPGTGQSGEQFF.

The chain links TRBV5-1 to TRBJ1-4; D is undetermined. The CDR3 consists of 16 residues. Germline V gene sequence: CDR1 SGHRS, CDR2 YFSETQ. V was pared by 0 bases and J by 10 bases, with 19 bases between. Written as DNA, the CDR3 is TGCGCCAGCAGCTTGGAGGCTGCCAAGAATGGCGGAAAACTGTTTTTT. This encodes CASSLEAAKNGGKLFF.

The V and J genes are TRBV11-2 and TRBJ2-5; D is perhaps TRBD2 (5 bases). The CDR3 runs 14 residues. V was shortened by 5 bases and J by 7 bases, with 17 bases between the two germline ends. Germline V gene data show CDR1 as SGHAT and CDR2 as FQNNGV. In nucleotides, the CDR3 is TGTGCCAGCAGCATTTTGGAGCGGCAGGCGACCCAGTACTTC. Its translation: CASSILERQATQYF.

The CDR3 DNA reads TGTGCCAGCAGTTACGGGCAGAACTATGGCTACACCTTC. Translation gives CASSYGQNYGYTF. The chain has TRBV6-5 and TRBJ1-2; no clear D. V lost 2 bases and J lost 2, with 6 bases in between. Germline-derived CDR1 and CDR2 are MNHEY and SVGAGI. The CDR3 is 13 residues long.